A selection of T cell receptor beta chains follows, all from one sample in a study of cytomegalovirus exposure and HLA in healthy donors. Assay used: immunoSEQ multiplex PCR; TCRdb lists only in-frame clones, some missing. Among some 66,000 clones listed, around 80% were seen once. Sequencing input: PBMCs. The receptors were sampled from a man aged 35 to 55 in good health and CMV-seronegative. The CDR3 runs from the conserved cysteine through the conserved F or W. The D gene is left open where the match is weak. Only part of the rows carry a size: once, few, many, or a class if the clone is expanded.

abundance: -; v_gene: TRBV7-2; d_gene: -; j_gene: TRBJ2-3; CDR3nt: TGTGCCAGCAGCCCACACGGGGGGCGCACAGATACGCAGTATTTT; CDR3aa: CASSPHGGRTDTQYF
abundance: -; v_gene: TRBV27; d_gene: -; j_gene: TRBJ1-2; CDR3nt: TGTGCCAGCAGTTCCCCTTCAGACTTAGCTAACTATGGCTACACCTTC; CDR3aa: CASSSPSDLANYGYTF
abundance: -; v_gene: TRBV19; d_gene: -; j_gene: TRBJ1-2; CDR3nt: TGTGCCAGTAGTATGCGGAACTATGGCTACACCTTC; CDR3aa: CASSMRNYGYTF
abundance: -; v_gene: TRBV7-9; d_gene: TRBD1; j_gene: TRBJ1-1; CDR3nt: TGTGCCAGCAGCCCTACAGGGGGAACGAACACTGAAGCTTTCTTT; CDR3aa: CASSPTGGTNTEAFF
abundance: -; v_gene: TRBV7-2; d_gene: TRBD2; j_gene: TRBJ2-3; CDR3nt: TGTGCCAGCAGCTTCCTTGGCAGCGGGGGCCGGGAAAATACGCAGTATTTT; CDR3aa: CASSFLGSGGRENTQYF
abundance: -; v_gene: TRBV10-3; d_gene: -; j_gene: TRBJ2-7; CDR3nt: TGTGCCATCAGTGAGACAGGGCCATACGAGCAGTACTTC; CDR3aa: CAISETGPYEQYF
abundance: -; v_gene: TRBV7-2; d_gene: -; j_gene: TRBJ2-7; CDR3nt: TGTGCCAGCAGCTTAGGGGTGGGAGAGGCCTACGAGCAGTACTTC; CDR3aa: CASSLGVGEAYEQYF
abundance: -; v_gene: TRBV11-2; d_gene: -; j_gene: TRBJ2-7; CDR3nt: TGTGCCAGCAGCTTAGTTAGCCCAGCTTACGAGCAGTACTTC; CDR3aa: CASSLVSPAYEQYF
abundance: once; v_gene: TRBV19; d_gene: -; j_gene: TRBJ1-4; CDR3nt: TGTGCCAGTAGCGACCCTACAGGAGAACTGTTTTTT; CDR3aa: CASSDPTGELFF
abundance: -; v_gene: TRBV10-3; d_gene: -; j_gene: TRBJ2-1; CDR3nt: TGTGCCATCAGTGAGACCCGGGACTCCAATGAGCAGTTCTTC; CDR3aa: CAISETRDSNEQFF
abundance: -; v_gene: TRBV2; d_gene: TRBD2; j_gene: TRBJ2-1; CDR3nt: TGTGCCAGCATGAGACTAGCGGGAGGATCCTACAATGAGCAGTTCTTC; CDR3aa: CASMRLAGGSYNEQFF
abundance: once; v_gene: TRBV7-2; d_gene: -; j_gene: TRBJ2-3; CDR3nt: TGTGCCAGCAGCTATGTCCCGCGGAGCACAGATACGCAGTATTTT; CDR3aa: CASSYVPRSTDTQYF
abundance: -; v_gene: TRBV6-1; d_gene: TRBD2; j_gene: TRBJ2-2; CDR3nt: TGTGCCAGCAGTGAAGGGGGACTAGCGGGAGGGCGCAACACCGGGGAGCTGTTTTTT; CDR3aa: CASSEGGLAGGRNTGELFF
abundance: -; v_gene: TRBV15; d_gene: TRBD1; j_gene: TRBJ2-5; CDR3nt: TGTGCCACCAGGACAGACAGGGGAAAGACCCAGTACTTC; CDR3aa: CATRTDRGKTQYF
abundance: -; v_gene: TRBV5-1; d_gene: TRBD1; j_gene: TRBJ1-2; CDR3nt: TGCGCCAGCAGCATAGGACAGGATGGCTACACCTTC; CDR3aa: CASSIGQDGYTF
abundance: -; v_gene: TRBV5-1; d_gene: -; j_gene: TRBJ2-7; CDR3nt: TGCGCCAGCAGCTTGGACAGGGCTTACGAGCAGTACTTC; CDR3aa: CASSLDRAYEQYF
abundance: -; v_gene: TRBV6-1; d_gene: -; j_gene: TRBJ1-5; CDR3nt: TGTGCCAGCAGTGATTGGCAAAAGCCCCAGCATTTT; CDR3aa: CASSDWQKPQHF
abundance: -; v_gene: TRBV7-9; d_gene: -; j_gene: TRBJ1-2; CDR3nt: TGTGCCAGCAGTCGTTCCCCGGAGAGCTATGGCTACACCTTC; CDR3aa: CASSRSPESYGYTF
abundance: -; v_gene: TRBV5-4; d_gene: TRBD1; j_gene: TRBJ1-2; CDR3nt: TGTGCCAGCAGGGTCACAGGGGAGGACTATGGCTACACCTTC; CDR3aa: CASRVTGEDYGYTF
abundance: -; v_gene: TRBV7-8; d_gene: -; j_gene: TRBJ1-5; CDR3nt: TGTGCCAGCAGCTTAGAGGGAAGGACAGTCAATCAGCCCCAGCATTTT; CDR3aa: CASSLEGRTVNQPQHF
abundance: -; v_gene: TRBV7-2; d_gene: -; j_gene: TRBJ2-3; CDR3nt: TGTGCCAGCAGCTCCCAATCAGATACGCAGTATTTT; CDR3aa: CASSSQSDTQYF
abundance: once; v_gene: TRBV5-4; d_gene: TRBD1; j_gene: TRBJ2-4; CDR3nt: TGTGCCAGCAGCTTGCTCCGACAGGGGAAAAACATTCAGTACTTC; CDR3aa: CASSLLRQGKNIQYF
abundance: -; v_gene: TRBV2; d_gene: -; j_gene: TRBJ1-6; CDR3nt: TGTGCCAGCTCGGGAACAGTGTTATATAATTCCCCCCTCCACTTT; CDR3aa: CASSGTVLYNSPLHF
abundance: -; v_gene: TRBV6-1; d_gene: -; j_gene: TRBJ2-5; CDR3nt: TGTGCCAGCACGAGACGACAGCAAGAGACCCAGTACTTC; CDR3aa: CASTRRQQETQYF
abundance: once; v_gene: TRBV28; d_gene: -; j_gene: TRBJ1-4; CDR3nt: TGTGCCAGCAGTTTACCAGGGGCATTTACCAGTGCAACTAATGAAAAACTGTTTTTT; CDR3aa: CASSLPGAFTSATNEKLFF
abundance: -; v_gene: TRBV9; d_gene: TRBD2; j_gene: TRBJ2-3; CDR3nt: TGTGCCAGCAGCCCCCACAGCGGGAGGCCTCCAGATACGCAGTATTTT; CDR3aa: CASSPHSGRPPDTQYF
abundance: -; v_gene: TRBV2; d_gene: -; j_gene: TRBJ1-4; CDR3nt: TGTGCCAGCAGTGACTTCAGAATCAATGAAAAACTGTTTTTT; CDR3aa: CASSDFRINEKLFF
abundance: -; v_gene: TRBV7-3; d_gene: -; j_gene: TRBJ1-3; CDR3nt: TGTGCCAGCAGCTTAGGGTGGGGCCACTCTGGAAACACCATATATTTT; CDR3aa: CASSLGWGHSGNTIYF
abundance: few; v_gene: TRBV6-5; d_gene: -; j_gene: TRBJ1-1; CDR3nt: TGTGCCAGCAGTTACGGAGGGTACACTGAAGCTTTCTTT; CDR3aa: CASSYGGYTEAFF
abundance: -; v_gene: TRBV2; d_gene: TRBD1; j_gene: TRBJ1-5; CDR3nt: TGTGCCAGCAGTGATCAGGGACAGGGGGCTTACCAGCCCCAGCATTTT; CDR3aa: CASSDQGQGAYQPQHF
abundance: -; v_gene: TRBV15; d_gene: TRBD1; j_gene: TRBJ2-3; CDR3nt: TGTGCCACCAGCTATTGGACAGGGGGGGATACGCAGTATTTT; CDR3aa: CATSYWTGGDTQYF
abundance: -; v_gene: TRBV5-4; d_gene: TRBD2; j_gene: TRBJ2-3; CDR3nt: TGTGCCAGCAGCTTTCGACTAGCGGGAGGTTACGATACGCAGTATTTT; CDR3aa: CASSFRLAGGYDTQYF
abundance: -; v_gene: TRBV6-1; d_gene: TRBD2; j_gene: TRBJ2-7; CDR3nt: TGTGCCAGCAGTGTTAGCGGGAGACCCTACGAGCAGTACTTC; CDR3aa: CASSVSGRPYEQYF
abundance: -; v_gene: TRBV27; d_gene: -; j_gene: TRBJ2-3; CDR3nt: TGTGCCAGCAGTTTATCACCGACACTAGGTTACCCAGATACGCAGTATTTT; CDR3aa: CASSLSPTLGYPDTQYF
abundance: -; v_gene: TRBV9; d_gene: -; j_gene: TRBJ1-1; CDR3nt: TGTGCCAGCAGCGTAGGAGGGACTCGGGCGGGTGAAGCTTTCTTT; CDR3aa: CASSVGGTRAGEAFF